A selection of T cell receptor beta chains follows, all from one sample in a study of T cell repertoires in cytomegalovirus infection. Their antigen targets remain unknown. TCRdb processed the reads anew with MiXCR; each CDR3 protein has one entry. The sample yields about 83,000 distinct CDR3 sequences, roughly a quarter seen once. Sample: CD8+ T cells from cultured PBMCs, taken from culture after CMV antigen stimulation. All receptors derive from a human donor in good health (CMV status not recorded). Some clones in this sample may be carry-over from other donors' samples. Each CDR3 is given with its conserved first and last residue. The D gene is left open where the match is weak. Some rows have no size entry. The others give once, few or many, or a class for an expanded clone.

D	size	V	J	CDR3	DNA
-	many	TRBV7-2	TRBJ1-2	CASSFWQGRSMGGYTF	TGTGCCAGCAGCTTCTGGCAAGGGCGGTCAATGGGTGGCTACACCTTC
-	few	TRBV4-3	TRBJ1-2	CASSPTPGQGYGYTF	TGCGCCAGCAGCCCGACACCAGGACAAGGGTATGGCTACACCTTC
TRBD1	-	TRBV28	TRBJ1-1	CASVLTGTNTEAFF	TGTGCCAGCGTTTTGACAGGGACCAACACTGAAGCTTTCTTT
-	few	TRBV19	TRBJ1-5	CASSTRVGNQPQHF	TGTGCCAGTAGTACCAGGGTAGGGAATCAGCCCCAGCATTTT
-	-	TRBV11-2	TRBJ2-7	CASSLVQGNSYEQYF	TGTGCCAGCAGCTTAGTTCAAGGAAACTCCTACGAGCAGTACTTC
-	-	TRBV27	TRBJ1-1	CASSSRPAANTEAFF	TGTGCCAGCAGTTCCCGCCCGGCAGCTAACACTGAAGCTTTCTTT
TRBD2	-	TRBV11-2	TRBJ2-1	CASSPWTSGGTEQFF	TGTGCCAGCAGCCCGTGGACTAGCGGGGGAACTGAGCAGTTCTTC
-	few	TRBV5-6	TRBJ2-7	CASSLRLFSSSYEQYF	TGTGCCAGCAGCTTGCGTCTTTTCAGCAGCTCCTACGAGCAGTACTTC
-	many	TRBV10-2	TRBJ2-3	CASGLASTDTQYF	TGCGCCAGTGGACTGGCTAGCACAGATACGCAGTATTTT
TRBD1	-	TRBV5-4	TRBJ2-2	CASTPGDRVNTGELFF	TGTGCCAGCACCCCGGGCGACAGGGTAAACACCGGGGAGCTGTTTTTT
TRBD2	-	TRBV6-2/TRBV6-3	TRBJ2-5	CASSPGLVDQYF	TGTGCCAGCAGCCCGGGACTAGTTGACCAGTACTTC
TRBD1	many	TRBV6-6	TRBJ1-6	CASSAGGDSFGPLHF	TGTGCCAGCAGTGCAGGGGGGGACTCTTTCGGCCCCCTCCACTTT
-	-	TRBV15	TRBJ2-3	CATSREGPDTQYF	TGTGCCACCAGCAGAGAAGGGCCAGATACGCAGTATTTT
TRBD1	-	TRBV6-1	TRBJ1-2	CASSEAWGQDDGYTF	TGTGCCAGCAGTGAAGCGTGGGGACAGGACGATGGCTACACCTTC
-	few	TRBV20-1	TRBJ2-3	CSAPDRTTSADTQYF	TGCAGTGCACCCGACAGGACAACTTCGGCAGATACGCAGTATTTT
-	few	TRBV14	TRBJ1-1	CASSQGLDAEAFF	TGTGCCAGCAGCCAAGGCTTAGACGCTGAAGCTTTCTTT
TRBD1	many	TRBV7-9	TRBJ2-7	CASSHRDSLFYEQYF	TGTGCCAGCAGCCACCGGGACAGCCTCTTCTACGAGCAGTACTTC
TRBD2	many	TRBV7-8	TRBJ2-7	CASSPPSSGRDEQYF	TGTGCCAGCAGCCCTCCCTCTAGCGGGAGGGACGAGCAGTACTTC
TRBD1	-	TRBV15	TRBJ1-1	CATSSPGQGPDTEAFF	TGTGCCACCAGCAGTCCGGGACAGGGGCCCGACACTGAAGCTTTCTTT
TRBD1	few	TRBV11-2	TRBJ2-7	CASSLYRGLGYEQYF	TGTGCCAGCAGCTTGTACAGGGGTCTAGGCTACGAGCAGTACTTC
-	many	TRBV7-2	TRBJ1-5	CASSPNRLGNQPQHF	TGTGCCAGCAGCCCGAATCGGTTAGGGAATCAGCCCCAGCATTTT
TRBD1	-	TRBV5-1	TRBJ2-5	CASSPDRGRSGETQYF	TGCGCCAGCAGCCCCGACAGGGGGCGATCGGGAGAGACCCAGTACTTC
-	many	TRBV29-1	TRBJ2-7	CSVFAGSSYEQYF	TGCAGCGTGTTCGCGGGCAGCTCCTACGAGCAGTACTTC
-	-	TRBV5-6	TRBJ1-4	CASSLREEGWNGEKLFF	TGTGCCAGCAGCTTGCGGGAAGAAGGCTGGAATGGGGAAAAACTGTTTTTT
-	-	TRBV3-1	TRBJ2-7	CASSQDLRTYGYEQYF	TGTGCCAGCAGCCAAGATCTTCGGACGTACGGGTACGAGCAGTACTTC
-	few	TRBV20-1	TRBJ2-7	CSAVSAPSFEQYF	TGCAGTGCCGTTTCCGCCCCTTCGTTCGAGCAGTACTTC
TRBD1	few	TRBV6-2/TRBV6-3	TRBJ2-2	CASSMTGVGELFF	TGTGCCAGCAGTATGACAGGGGTCGGGGAGCTGTTTTTT
-	-	TRBV6-1	TRBJ1-6	CASSEFRIRGPLHF	TGTGCCAGCAGTGAATTCAGGATTAGAGGGCCCCTCCACTTT
TRBD1	-	TRBV4-1	TRBJ1-5	CANSQESKGAAQPQHF	TGCGCCAACAGCCAAGAATCTAAGGGGGCCGCGCAGCCCCAGCATTTT